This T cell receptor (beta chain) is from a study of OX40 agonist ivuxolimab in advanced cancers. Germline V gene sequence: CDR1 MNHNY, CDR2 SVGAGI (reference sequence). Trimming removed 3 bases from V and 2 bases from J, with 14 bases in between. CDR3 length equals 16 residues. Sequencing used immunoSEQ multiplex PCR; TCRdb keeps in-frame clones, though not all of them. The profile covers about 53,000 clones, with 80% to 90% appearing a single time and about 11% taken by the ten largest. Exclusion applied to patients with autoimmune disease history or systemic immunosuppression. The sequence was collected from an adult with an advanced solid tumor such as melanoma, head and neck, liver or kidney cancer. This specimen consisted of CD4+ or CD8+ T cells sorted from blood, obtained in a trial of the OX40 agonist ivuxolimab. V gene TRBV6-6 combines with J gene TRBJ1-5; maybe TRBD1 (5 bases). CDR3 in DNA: TGTGCCAGCAGTTATTTGAAGACAGTAGGCAATCAGCCCCAGCATTTT. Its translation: CASSYLKTVGNQPQHF.